This T cell receptor beta chain was recorded in a study of cytomegalovirus exposure and HLA in healthy donors. This CDR3 is 16 amino acids long. Losses at the gene ends were 6 bases for V and 3 bases for J; bases not matched to a gene: 9. Germline V gene data show CDR1 as MNHEY and CDR2 as SVGAGI. Study outcomes and limitations: In a later analysis, compared with equally common non-associated chains, HLA-associated beta chains were more expanded. Cytomegalovirus-associated TCR beta chains were listed, numbering some 170. Confirmation in vitro established that three CMV-associated chains were specific for CMV antigens.

As for this clone: Its antigen is currently unknown.

The PCR had 60 Vbeta and 13 Jbeta primers. Original processing notes: It was a later analysis that counted tens of millions of unique TCR beta chains, of which about 10 million were shared. The repertoire was sequenced with immunoSEQ multiplex PCR; TCRdb's copy has only in-frame clones and lacks some. The V and J calls and clone size were taken over from that table, and D and trimming were inferred from the DNA. Of more than 150,000 clones detected, about 80% appear once; the ten largest clones hold just over 2%. The V gene is TRBV6-5, the J gene TRBJ2-2; 8 bases agree with TRBD2. Material for sequencing was PBMCs. The sequence came from a young woman in good health and CMV-seropositive. DNA for the CDR3: TGTGCCAGCAGATACGACGGGGGGGGTGACACCGGGGAGCTGTTTTTT. Translating gives CASRYDGGGDTGELFF.